The rows below give T cell receptor beta chains drawn from one sample of a study of blood T cell repertoires in COVID-19. Profiled with immunoSEQ multiplex PCR; TCRdb holds only in-frame clones, not every one. The data hold 65,000 to 70,000 clones, with more than 75% observed a single time. Input material: peripheral blood. These receptor sequences come from a man aged 35-49 years with COVID-19, enrolled during active disease. Each CDR3 is given with its conserved first and last residue. A D gene is named only where the DNA matches it firmly. Clone size appears in some rows only: once, few, many, or a class for an expanded clone.

j_gene	v_gene	d_gene	abundance	CDR3aa	CDR3nt
TRBJ1-5	TRBV2	-	-	CASGSQPQHF	TGTGCCAGCGGGAGTCAGCCCCAGCATTTT
TRBJ2-7	TRBV18	TRBD1	few	CASSLGTGSSYEQYF	TGTGCCAGCTCACTGGGGACAGGGAGCTCCTACGAGCAGTACTTC
TRBJ2-4	TRBV5-5	-	-	CASSRDTLNIQYF	TGTGCCAGCTCCCGTGACACGCTAAACATTCAGTACTTC
TRBJ2-5	TRBV7-8	TRBD1	-	CASSFGTGVATQYF	TGTGCCAGCAGCTTCGGGACAGGGGTTGCGACCCAGTACTTC
TRBJ2-7	TRBV12-3/TRBV12-4	-	-	CASSPAYEQYF	TGTGCCAGCAGCCCCGCCTACGAGCAGTACTTC
TRBJ2-1	TRBV13	-	-	CASSEQGAHDSYNEQFF	TGTGCCAGCAGCGAACAGGGCGCCCATGACTCCTACAATGAGCAGTTCTTC
TRBJ2-1	TRBV29-1	-	-	CSVGIFSSEQFF	TGCAGCGTTGGTATTTTCTCGAGTGAGCAGTTCTTC
TRBJ1-1	TRBV10-3	-	-	CAIGANTEAFF	TGTGCCATCGGAGCGAACACTGAAGCTTTCTTT
TRBJ1-2	TRBV25-1	-	-	CASIQKGDGNGYTF	TGTGCCAGCATCCAAAAGGGGGACGGTAATGGCTACACCTTC
TRBJ1-5	TRBV6-5	-	-	CASSYSSSGSNQPQHF	TGTGCCAGCAGTTACTCGAGTTCAGGGAGCAATCAGCCCCAGCATTTT
TRBJ1-1	TRBV6-6	-	-	CASNIRRSNTEAFF	TGTGCCAGTAACATCAGGCGATCGAACACTGAAGCTTTCTTT
TRBJ1-1	TRBV29-1	TRBD1	-	CSVDRGPGTEAFF	TGCAGCGTTGACAGGGGGCCGGGGACTGAAGCTTTCTTT
TRBJ2-7	TRBV3-1/TRBV3-2	-	-	CASSQDRGRLSYEQYF	TGTGCCAGCAGCCAAGATCGCGGCCGGCTCTCCTACGAGCAGTACTTC
TRBJ2-1	TRBV5-4	-	-	CASSPWDLADLFF	TGTGCCAGCAGCCCATGGGACTTGGCAGATCTGTTCTTC
TRBJ2-1	TRBV14	-	few	CASSQDRYYNEQFF	TGTGCCAGCAGCCAAGACAGGTACTACAATGAGCAGTTCTTC
TRBJ2-5	TRBV7-9	TRBD1	large	CASSSANRGHHKETQYF	TGTGCCAGCAGCTCTGCCAACAGGGGGCATCACAAAGAGACCCAGTACTTC
TRBJ2-7	TRBV30	-	-	CAWSVLDTQVEQYF	TGTGCCTGGAGTGTGTTGGACACCCAAGTCGAGCAGTACTTC
TRBJ2-7	TRBV19	TRBD2	-	CASSQAGGHSYEQYF	TGTGCCAGTAGTCAGGCGGGGGGACACTCCTACGAGCAGTACTTC
TRBJ1-3	TRBV19	TRBD1	-	CASSIGDRTNSGNTIYF	TGTGCCAGTAGTATTGGGGACAGAACCAACTCTGGAAACACCATATATTTT
TRBJ2-2	TRBV14	TRBD2	-	CASSLRSSGGATGELFF	TGTGCCAGCAGCCTCCGATCTAGCGGGGGGGCGACCGGGGAGCTGTTTTTT
TRBJ1-5	TRBV30	-	-	CAWSAGFEEPQHF	TGTGCCTGGAGTGCGGGGTTCGAGGAGCCCCAGCATTTT
TRBJ2-4	TRBV29-1	TRBD2	-	CSVEDQSGGPIQYF	TGCAGCGTTGAAGATCAGAGCGGGGGTCCCATTCAGTACTTC
TRBJ1-2	TRBV4-1	-	once	CASSQGLGATYGYTF	TGCGCCAGCAGCCAAGGTCTGGGGGCGACCTATGGCTACACCTTC
TRBJ2-2	TRBV7-9	-	-	CASSDRDKPDNTGELFF	TGTGCCAGCAGCGACCGGGACAAACCAGACAACACCGGGGAGCTGTTTTTT
TRBJ1-6	TRBV30	TRBD1	-	CAWSRGGTGVSPLHF	TGTGCCTGGAGCCGGGGCGGGACAGGGGTATCACCCCTCCACTTT
TRBJ2-1	TRBV29-1	-	-	CSVQPTSRSSYNEQFF	TGCAGCGTCCAGCCCACTAGCCGGAGCTCCTACAATGAGCAGTTCTTC
TRBJ1-2	TRBV30	TRBD1	-	CAWAGQGGSGYTF	TGTGCCTGGGCCGGCCAGGGGGGCAGTGGCTACACCTTC
TRBJ1-3	TRBV6-5	-	-	CASSPHSGNTIYF	TGTGCCAGCAGTCCCCACTCTGGAAACACCATATATTTT
TRBJ2-5	TRBV19	-	-	CASSISGVHSETQYF	TGTGCCAGTAGTATATCAGGGGTGCATTCAGAGACCCAGTACTTC
TRBJ1-2	TRBV15	-	-	CATSRDGRVDYGYTF	TGTGCCACCAGCAGAGACGGGAGAGTTGACTATGGCTACACCTTC
TRBJ1-5	TRBV6-5	-	-	CASGDIWQPQHF	TGTGCCAGCGGGGACATCTGGCAGCCCCAGCATTTT
TRBJ1-6	TRBV4-1	-	-	CASSPPLQVARSPLHF	TGCGCCAGCAGCCCACCCCTCCAGGTGGCTCGATCACCCCTCCACTTT
TRBJ1-4	TRBV19	-	-	CASSMPGATNEKLFF	TGTGCCAGTAGTATGCCCGGGGCAACTAATGAAAAACTGTTTTTT
TRBJ1-5	TRBV5-1	-	-	CASSQSTGTGQPQHF	TGCGCCAGCAGTCAATCCACAGGGACGGGGCAGCCCCAGCATTTT
TRBJ1-3	TRBV27	TRBD1	few	CASSRRGPGNTIYF	TGTGCCAGCAGTCGCAGGGGGCCTGGAAACACCATATATTTT
TRBJ1-2	TRBV5-6	-	-	CASSSQGNYGYTF	TGTGCCAGCAGCTCTCAGGGGAACTATGGCTACACCTTC
TRBJ2-1	TRBV28	TRBD1	-	CASRLDYRGNEQFF	TGTGCCAGCAGACTAGACTACAGGGGGAATGAGCAGTTCTTC
TRBJ2-7	TRBV27	-	-	CASSSGTTGREQYF	TGTGCCAGCAGTTCGGGAACGACAGGTCGGGAGCAGTACTTC
TRBJ2-2	TRBV19	-	-	CASRQTGELFF	TGTGCCAGTAGACAGACCGGGGAGCTGTTTTTT
TRBJ2-3	TRBV7-2	TRBD2	-	CASSLWAGGTDTQYF	TGTGCCAGCAGCCTGTGGGCGGGGGGCACAGATACGCAGTATTTT
TRBJ2-5	TRBV24-1	TRBD1	-	CATSESGTGLLSVQETQYF	TGTGCCACCAGTGAAAGCGGGACAGGGCTCCTCTCGGTCCAAGAGACCCAGTACTTC
TRBJ2-5	TRBV5-1	TRBD1	-	CASTLGIPGQIPETQYF	TGCGCCAGCACCTTGGGTATCCCGGGACAGATCCCAGAGACCCAGTACTTC
TRBJ1-2	TRBV29-1	-	-	CSDQNTYGYTF	TGCAGCGACCAGAACACCTATGGCTACACCTTC
TRBJ2-1	TRBV28	-	-	CASSLAGTAYNEQFF	TGTGCCAGCAGTTTGGCGGGGACAGCCTACAATGAGCAGTTCTTC
TRBJ1-2	TRBV5-4	TRBD1	-	CASSPPGTGRYGYTF	TGTGCCAGCAGCCCCCCCGGGACAGGGCGCTATGGCTACACCTTC
TRBJ2-7	TRBV6-1	-	-	CASSEQIMYEQYF	TGTGCCAGCAGTGAACAGATTATGTACGAGCAGTACTTC
TRBJ1-1	TRBV3-1/TRBV3-2	-	-	CASSYRGGVNTEAFF	TGTGCCAGCAGCTATCGCGGGGGGGTAAACACTGAAGCTTTCTTT
TRBJ1-2	TRBV5-6	-	-	CASSLGVNYGYTF	TGTGCCAGCAGCTTGGGAGTTAACTATGGCTACACCTTC
TRBJ1-1	TRBV27	TRBD1	-	CASSLQGAGTEAFF	TGTGCCAGCAGTTTACAGGGGGCTGGGACTGAAGCTTTCTTT
TRBJ2-3	TRBV5-1	TRBD2	-	CASSLASGGQPDTQYF	TGCGCCAGCAGCTTGGCTAGCGGGGGCCAACCAGATACGCAGTATTTT
TRBJ1-4	TRBV30	-	-	CALGRLPGEKLFF	TGTGCCCTGGGGAGGTTACCGGGTGAAAAACTGTTTTTT
TRBJ2-5	TRBV5-4	-	-	CASSLELSTGETQYF	TGTGCCAGCAGCTTGGAACTCTCGACGGGGGAGACCCAGTACTTC
TRBJ1-2	TRBV10-1	-	-	CASSNERLLGRGYGYTF	TGCGCCAGCAGTAACGAACGACTTTTAGGACGGGGCTATGGCTACACCTTC
TRBJ2-7	TRBV6-5	-	-	CASSYSKQHYEQYF	TGTGCCAGCAGTTACTCGAAACAGCACTACGAGCAGTACTTC
TRBJ2-1	TRBV5-6	TRBD1	once	CASSLGQGYNEQFF	TGTGCCAGCAGCTTGGGACAGGGGTACAATGAGCAGTTCTTC
TRBJ1-5	TRBV5-1	TRBD1	few	CASSPDRVQPQHF	TGCGCCAGCAGCCCGGACAGGGTCCAGCCCCAGCATTTT
TRBJ2-3	TRBV9	TRBD2	-	CASSVEIGGGSTDTQYF	TGTGCCAGCAGCGTAGAAATAGGCGGGGGGAGCACAGATACGCAGTATTTT
TRBJ2-1	TRBV28	-	-	CASSPQGLRGTTMKQFF	TGTGCCAGCAGTCCCCAGGGGCTGCGGGGGACTACAATGAAACAGTTCTTC
TRBJ2-5	TRBV15	-	-	CATSRDNGGETQYF	TGTGCCACCAGCAGAGATAACGGAGGAGAGACCCAGTACTTC
TRBJ1-6	TRBV4-2	-	-	CASSQDRSLDNSPLHF	TGTGCCAGCAGCCAAGATAGATCGTTGGATAATTCACCCCTCCACTTT